The clone carrying this T cell receptor beta chain was counted a few times. Its specificity is unknown. This sample stems from a study of a mutant IDH1 vaccine in newly diagnosed glioma. Study-wide background: Weeks 1, 3, 5, 7, 11, 15, 19 and 23 were when patients received their eight vaccinations. Those enrolled had earlier been treated with radiotherapy, temozolomide, or both, mostly both.

The germline V gene encodes CDR1 SNHLY and CDR2 FYNNEI. The V segment lost 8 bases and the J segment 5 bases; nucleotides outside the gene matches: 8. This CDR3 is 14 amino acids long. Libraries were prepared by immunoSEQ multiplex PCR; TCRdb keeps only in-frame clonotypes and omits some of them. The sample holds tens of thousands of clones, approximately 84% seen once. The time point denotes: week 23, last vaccination. Vaccine doses each comprised 300 ug of mutant IDH1 20-mer peptide, with topical imiquimod. This TCR was recovered from a man aged 18 to 29 with glioma. V and J are TRBV2 and TRBJ1-5, with 8 bases fitting TRBD1. The material was PBMCs, obtained from a glioma patient whose treatment included an IDH1 peptide vaccine. CDR3 in amino acids: CASRLDRGDQPQHF. DNA of the CDR3: TGTGCCAGCCGCTTAGACAGGGGCGATCAGCCCCAGCATTTT. Drawing the rest from reference TRBV2 and TRBJ1-5, the complete variable domain is EPEVTQTPSHQVTQMGQEVILRCVPISNHLYFYWYRQILGQKVEFLVSFYNNEISEKSEIFDDQFSVERPDGSNFTLKIRSTKLEDSAMYFCASRLDRGDQPQHFGDGTRLSIL.